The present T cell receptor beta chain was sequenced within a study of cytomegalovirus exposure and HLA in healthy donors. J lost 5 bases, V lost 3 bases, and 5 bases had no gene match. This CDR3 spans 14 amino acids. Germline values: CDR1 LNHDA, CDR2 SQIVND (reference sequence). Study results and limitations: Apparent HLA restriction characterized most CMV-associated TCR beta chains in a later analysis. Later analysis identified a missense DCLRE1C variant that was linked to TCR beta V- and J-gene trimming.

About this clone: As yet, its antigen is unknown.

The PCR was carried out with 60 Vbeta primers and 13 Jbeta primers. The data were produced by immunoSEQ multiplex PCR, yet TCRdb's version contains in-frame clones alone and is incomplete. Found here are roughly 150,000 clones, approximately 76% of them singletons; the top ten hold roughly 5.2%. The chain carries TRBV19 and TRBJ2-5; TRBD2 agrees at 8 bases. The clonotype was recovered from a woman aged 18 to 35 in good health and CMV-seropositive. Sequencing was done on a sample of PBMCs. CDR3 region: CASSITGGRETQYF. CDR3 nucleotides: TGTGCCAGTAGTATTACGGGGGGGCGTGAGACCCAGTACTTC.